These T cell receptor beta chains were read from a single sample in a study of CD8+CD57+ T cells in acquired aplastic anemia. From the reads, TCRdb called clonotypes with MiXCR, one entry per CDR3 protein. The table lists under 350,000 distinct CDR3 sequences, roughly 59% of them singletons. The sequenced sample was sorted CD4+, CD8+, or CD8+CD57+ T cells (not recorded which) from PBMCs. The source of these receptors is a human donor with aplastic anemia. CDR3s include the opening cysteine and the closing phenylalanine or tryptophan. D genes are given only for firm matches. Rows may omit the clone size; those that give it use once, few, many or a size class.

TRBJ2-5	-	-	TRBV24-1	TGTGCCACCAGTGATCCCCGTAGGGAAAACGATATTGAGACCCAGTACTTC	CATSDPRRENDIETQYF
TRBJ2-5	-	TRBD1	TRBV4-1	TGCGCCAGCAGCCAGGGACAGGGGGCTGGACAGCCCCAGTACTTC	CASSQGQGAGQPQYF
TRBJ2-1	-	TRBD2	TRBV7-6	TGTGCCAGCAGCAACCTAGCGGGGGGTTTCAATGAGCAGTTCTTC	CASSNLAGGFNEQFF
TRBJ2-1	once	TRBD2	TRBV7-2	TGTGCCAGCAGCTCTTTAGGGGCCGGGAGGGCCCGCAATGAGCAGTTCTTC	CASSSLGAGRARNEQFF
TRBJ1-4	-	-	TRBV2	TGTGCCAGCAGCGCACCGGGACCGGCTTGGGAAAAACTGTTTTTT	CASSAPGPAWEKLFF
TRBJ2-1	-	TRBD1	TRBV5-1	TGTGCCAGCAGCTCCTACGCTACCAGGGGGTCGAATGAGCAGTTCTTC	CASSSYATRGSNEQFF
TRBJ1-1	-	-	TRBV19	TGTGCCAGTAGTATACAGGTTAACGAAGCTTTCTTT	CASSIQVNEAFF
TRBJ2-6	many	TRBD1	TRBV2	TGTGCCAGCAGCCAAACCACAGGGGGCGGGGGGGCCAACGTCCTGACTTTC	CASSQTTGGGGANVLTF
TRBJ2-2	-	-	TRBV9	TGTGCCAGCAGCGTAGCTAGAGAGACGGGGGAGCTGTTTTTT	CASSVARETGELFF
TRBJ1-4	-	-	TRBV9	TGTGCCAGCAGCGGACCGACAGTAGGCGAAAAACTGTTTTTT	CASSGPTVGEKLFF
TRBJ2-3	many	-	TRBV15	TGTGCCACCAGCAGAGCCGGAAGCACAGATACGCAGTATTTT	CATSRAGSTDTQYF
TRBJ1-6	many	-	TRBV20-1	TGCAGTGCTAGAGATTTCCTCCTGGGGGGCTATAATTCACCCCTCCACTTT	CSARDFLLGGYNSPLHF
TRBJ1-4	-	-	TRBV5-4	TGCGCCAGCAGCCAAGACTTCGGGGTTGAAAAACTGTTTTTT	CASSQDFGVEKLFF
TRBJ2-7	once	-	TRBV7-9	TGTGCCAGCAGCTTAAGTAGCGAGAGAACCTACGAGCAGTACTTC	CASSLSSERTYEQYF
TRBJ2-1	-	TRBD2	TRBV5-8	TGCGCCAGCAGCTTGGGCGGGACTAGCGGGGGGTTCAATGAGCAGTTCTTC	CASSLGGTSGGFNEQFF
TRBJ1-2	-	-	TRBV4-3	TGCGCCAGCAGCCACTGGGATGGCTACACCTTC	CASSHWDGYTF
TRBJ2-7	many	TRBD2	TRBV20-1	TGCAGTGCTAGTTGCTTCCAGACTAGCGGGGTTCCTACCGAGCAGTACTTC	CSASCFQTSGVPTEQYF
TRBJ1-2	-	-	TRBV24-1	TGTGCCACCAGACAGGGCAAAGGCTATGGCTACACCTTC	CATRQGKGYGYTF
TRBJ2-5	-	TRBD1	TRBV24-1	TGTGCCACCAGTGATCCGGGACAGGGGTACCAAGAGACCCAGTACTTC	CATSDPGQGYQETQYF
TRBJ2-7	-	TRBD2	TRBV20-1	TGCAGTGCTAGTAACCTAGCGGGAGGCTCCCCCACGTACGAGCAGTACTTC	CSASNLAGGSPTYEQYF
TRBJ2-2	-	TRBD2	TRBV20-1	TGCAGTGCTAGACTAGCGGGGCCCGAGAACACCGGGGAGCTGTTTTTT	CSARLAGPENTGELFF
TRBJ2-5	many	-	TRBV30	TGTGCCTGGAGAGGTCGGCTAGACGGGTCCCAGTACTTC	CAWRGRLDGSQYF
TRBJ1-2	-	-	TRBV29-1	TGCAGCGTTGAATTGGGTAACTATGGCTACACCTTC	CSVELGNYGYTF
TRBJ2-3	once	TRBD2	TRBV10-2	TGCGCCAGCAGTGAGAGCGGGGCAGATACGCAGTATTTT	CASSESGADTQYF
TRBJ1-1	-	-	TRBV19	TGTGCCAGTACCCCGACCTGGGGGGTTTTCTTT	CASTPTWGVFF
TRBJ2-1	-	-	TRBV19	TGTGCCAGTAGCCCCTGGAGGGGGCCATCCTACAATGAGCAGTTCTTC	CASSPWRGPSYNEQFF
TRBJ1-2	-	-	TRBV2	TGTGCCAGCAGTGGGACAGTCCATGGCTACACCTTC	CASSGTVHGYTF
TRBJ2-3	many	-	TRBV11-2	TGTGCCAGCAGCTTAGAAACACAGTCAGATACGCAGTATTTT	CASSLETQSDTQYF
TRBJ2-7	-	-	TRBV19	TGTGCCAGTAGTACGAGACTAGTGAGAGGAAACGAGCAGTACTTC	CASSTRLVRGNEQYF
TRBJ1-1	medium-sized	TRBD1	TRBV29-1	TGCAGCGTTGGGGGACAGATGAACACTGAAGCTTTCTTT	CSVGGQMNTEAFF
TRBJ2-2	many	-	TRBV7-6	TGTGCCAGCAGCTTAGGGAATTACCTGGACACCGGGGAGCTGTTTTTT	CASSLGNYLDTGELFF
TRBJ2-7	-	TRBD2	TRBV7-2	TGTGCCAGCAGCTTAGGGGGGACTAGCGGGAGAAGCTTC	CASSLGGTSGRSF
TRBJ2-7	-	-	TRBV24-1	TGTGCCACCAGTGAAGCAGGGGGGAACTACGAGCGGTACTTC	CATSEAGGNYERYF
TRBJ1-1	many	-	TRBV11-2	TGTGCCAGCAGCCAGCAGGGAGGGGGCACTGAAGCTTTCTTT	CASSQQGGGTEAFF
TRBJ2-3	-	-	TRBV2	TGTGCCAGCAGTGAGGACATTGGGAAGGCAGATACGCAGTATTTT	CASSEDIGKADTQYF
TRBJ2-7	many	TRBD1	TRBV2	TGTGCCAGCAGACAGGGGTTCGACGAGCAGTACTTC	CASRQGFDEQYF
TRBJ2-1	-	-	TRBV2	TGTGCCAGCAGTACGCGGGGTGAGCAGTTCTTC	CASSTRGEQFF
TRBJ1-5	-	-	TRBV24-1	TGTGCCACCCACGCGGGGGGCGAGGGCAATCAGCCCCAGCATTTT	CATHAGGEGNQPQHF
TRBJ2-1	many	TRBD2	TRBV15	TGTGCCACCAGCAGAGAGCTAGCGGGAAGTAATGAGCAGTTCTTC	CATSRELAGSNEQFF
TRBJ2-6	-	-	TRBV12-3/TRBV12-4	TGTGCCAGCAGTGCGGTGCGGGGGGCCAACGTCCTGACTTTC	CASSAVRGANVLTF
TRBJ2-5	-	TRBD2	TRBV7-9	TGTGCCAGCAGCTTCTTGACTAGCGGGAGGGAGACCCAGTACTTC	CASSFLTSGRETQYF